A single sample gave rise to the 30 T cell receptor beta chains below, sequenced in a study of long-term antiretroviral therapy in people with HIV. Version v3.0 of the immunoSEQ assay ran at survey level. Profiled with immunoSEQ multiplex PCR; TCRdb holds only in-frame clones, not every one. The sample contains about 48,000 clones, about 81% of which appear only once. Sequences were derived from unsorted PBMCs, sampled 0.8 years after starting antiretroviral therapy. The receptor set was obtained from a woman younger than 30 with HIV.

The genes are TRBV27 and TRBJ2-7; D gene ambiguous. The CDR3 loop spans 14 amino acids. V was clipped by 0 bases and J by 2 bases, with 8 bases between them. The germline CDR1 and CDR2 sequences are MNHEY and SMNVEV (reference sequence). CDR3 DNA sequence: TGTGCCAGCAGTTTATCGGATCATACCTACGAGCAGTACTTC. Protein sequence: CASSLSDHTYEQYF.

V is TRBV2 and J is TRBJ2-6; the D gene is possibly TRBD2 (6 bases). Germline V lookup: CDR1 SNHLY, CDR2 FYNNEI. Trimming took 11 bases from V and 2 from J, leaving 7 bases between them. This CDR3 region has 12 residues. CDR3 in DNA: TGTGCCCGGGAGACTGGGGCCAACGTCCTGACTTTC. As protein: CARETGANVLTF. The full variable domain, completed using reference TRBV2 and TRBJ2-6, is EPEVTQTPSHQVTQMGQEVILRCVPISNHLYFYWYRQILGQKVEFLVSFYNNEISEKSEIFDDQFSVERPDGSNFTLKIRSTKLEDSAMYFCARETGANVLTFGAGSRLTVL.

The CDR3 loop is CASSLDQNYGYTF. The CDR3 bases are TGTGCCAGCAGTTTAGATCAGAACTATGGCTACACCTTC. V usage is TRBV27 and J usage is TRBJ1-2, with D unresolved. The CDR3 has 13 amino acids. The V gene lost 2 bases and the J gene lost 2 bases, with 6 bases spanning the gap. The germline V gene has CDR1 MNHEY and CDR2 SMNVEV (reference sequence).

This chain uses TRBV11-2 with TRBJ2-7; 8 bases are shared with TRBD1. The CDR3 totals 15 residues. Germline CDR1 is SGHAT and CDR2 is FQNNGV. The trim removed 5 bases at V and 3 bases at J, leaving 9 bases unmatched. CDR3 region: CASSDGTGRGYEQYF. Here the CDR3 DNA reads TGTGCCAGCAGCGACGGGACAGGTAGGGGCTACGAGCAGTACTTC. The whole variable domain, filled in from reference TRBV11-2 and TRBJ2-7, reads EAGVAQSPRYKIIEKRQSVAFWCNPISGHATLYWYQQILGQGPKLLIQFQNNGVVDDSQLPKDRFSAERLKGVDSTLKIQPAKLEDSAVYLCASSDGTGRGYEQYFGPGTRLTVT.

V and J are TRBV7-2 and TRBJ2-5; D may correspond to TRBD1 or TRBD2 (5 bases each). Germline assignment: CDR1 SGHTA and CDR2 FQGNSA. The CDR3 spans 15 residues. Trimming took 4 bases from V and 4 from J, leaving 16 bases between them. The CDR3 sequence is CASSYRGARGETQYF. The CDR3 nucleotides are TGTGCCAGCAGCTATAGAGGGGCGAGGGGAGAGACCCAGTACTTC.

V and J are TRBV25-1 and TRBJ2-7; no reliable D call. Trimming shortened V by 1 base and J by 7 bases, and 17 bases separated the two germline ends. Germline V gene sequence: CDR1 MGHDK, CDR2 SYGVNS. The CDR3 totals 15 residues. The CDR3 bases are TGTGCCAGCAGTGAATCCCTATTTGGCCACCGGGAGCAGTACTTC. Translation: CASSESLFGHREQYF.

CDR3 in DNA: TGTGCCAGCAGCTTGGCGGGAGGGCCGGCAGAGCAGTACTTC. Protein product: CASSLAGGPAEQYF. The V gene is TRBV7-8, the J gene TRBJ2-7; 9 nucleotides agree with TRBD2. Germline values: CDR1 SGHVS, CDR2 FQNEAQ. With 3 bases clipped from V and 7 bases from J, the junction kept 7 bases outside the gene matches. The CDR3 spans 14 residues.

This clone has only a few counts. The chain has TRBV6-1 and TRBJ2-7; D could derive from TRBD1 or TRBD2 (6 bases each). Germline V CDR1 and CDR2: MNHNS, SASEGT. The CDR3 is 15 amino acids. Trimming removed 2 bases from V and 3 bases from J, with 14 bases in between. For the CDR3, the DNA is TGTGCCAGCAGTGAACTCGGGGGCCGAAGCTACGAGCAGTACTTC. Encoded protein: CASSELGGRSYEQYF.

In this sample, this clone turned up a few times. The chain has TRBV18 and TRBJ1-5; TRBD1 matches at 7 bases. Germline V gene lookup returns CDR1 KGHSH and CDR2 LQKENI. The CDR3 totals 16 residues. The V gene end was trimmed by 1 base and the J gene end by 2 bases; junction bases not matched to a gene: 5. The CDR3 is CASSPRTGGGNQPQHF. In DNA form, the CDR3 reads TGTGCCAGCTCACCACGGACAGGAGGAGGCAATCAGCCCCAGCATTTT.

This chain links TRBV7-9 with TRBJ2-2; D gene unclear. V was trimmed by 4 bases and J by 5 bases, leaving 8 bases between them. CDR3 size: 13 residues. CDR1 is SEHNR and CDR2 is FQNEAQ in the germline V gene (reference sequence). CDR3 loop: CASSWPGTGELFF. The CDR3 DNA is TGTGCCAGCAGCTGGCCTGGTACCGGGGAGCTGTTTTTT.

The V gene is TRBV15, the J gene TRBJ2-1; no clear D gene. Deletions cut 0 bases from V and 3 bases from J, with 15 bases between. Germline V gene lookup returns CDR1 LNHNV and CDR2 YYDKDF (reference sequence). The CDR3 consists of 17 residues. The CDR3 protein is CATSREKGPLSYNEQFF. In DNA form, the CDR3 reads TGTGCCACCAGCAGAGAAAAAGGGCCGCTAAGCTACAATGAGCAGTTCTTC.

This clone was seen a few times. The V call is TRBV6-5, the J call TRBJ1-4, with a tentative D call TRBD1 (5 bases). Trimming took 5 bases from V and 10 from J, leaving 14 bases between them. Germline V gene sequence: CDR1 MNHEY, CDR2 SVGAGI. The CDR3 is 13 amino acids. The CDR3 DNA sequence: TGTGCCAGCAGTGGGGACGGCCTAGGAAAACTGTTTTTT. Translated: CASSGDGLGKLFF.

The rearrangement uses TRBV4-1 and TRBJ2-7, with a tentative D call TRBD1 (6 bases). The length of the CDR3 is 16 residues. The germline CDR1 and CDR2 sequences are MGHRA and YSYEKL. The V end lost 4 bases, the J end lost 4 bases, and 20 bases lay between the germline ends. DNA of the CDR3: TGCGCCAGCAGCCCCGGTTTCGGGACAAGTTTTTACGAGCAGTACTTC. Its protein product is CASSPGFGTSFYEQYF.

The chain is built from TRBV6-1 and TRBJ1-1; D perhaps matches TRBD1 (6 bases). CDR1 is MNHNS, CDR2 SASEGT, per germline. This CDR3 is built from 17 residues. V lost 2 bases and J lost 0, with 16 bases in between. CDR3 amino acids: CASSEPPRGLVNTEAFF. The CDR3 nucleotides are TGTGCCAGCAGTGAACCCCCCAGGGGCTTGGTGAACACTGAAGCTTTCTTT.

This CDR3 is CASSFGASGRTPQETQYF. The CDR3 DNA follows: TGTGCCAGCAGCTTTGGGGCTAGCGGGAGGACCCCACAAGAGACCCAGTACTTC. The chain couples TRBV11-2 to TRBJ2-5, with TRBD2 identical over 11 bases. CDR3 length: 18 residues. Germline trimming cut 3 bases from V and 2 bases from J; bases unmatched to any gene: 11. CDR1 and CDR2 (germline): SGHAT, FQNNGV.

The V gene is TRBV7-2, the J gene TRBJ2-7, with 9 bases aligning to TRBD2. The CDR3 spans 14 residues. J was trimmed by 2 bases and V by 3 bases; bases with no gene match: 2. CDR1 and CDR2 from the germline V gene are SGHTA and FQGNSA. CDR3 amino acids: CASSLASGAYEQYF. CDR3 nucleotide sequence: TGTGCCAGCAGCTTGGCTAGCGGGGCCTACGAGCAGTACTTC.

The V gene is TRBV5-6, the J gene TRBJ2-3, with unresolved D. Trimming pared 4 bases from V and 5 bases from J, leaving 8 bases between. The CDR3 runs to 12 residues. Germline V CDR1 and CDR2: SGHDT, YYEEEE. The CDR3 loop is CASSGPGDTQYF. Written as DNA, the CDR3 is TGTGCCAGCAGCGGCCCGGGAGATACGCAGTATTTT.

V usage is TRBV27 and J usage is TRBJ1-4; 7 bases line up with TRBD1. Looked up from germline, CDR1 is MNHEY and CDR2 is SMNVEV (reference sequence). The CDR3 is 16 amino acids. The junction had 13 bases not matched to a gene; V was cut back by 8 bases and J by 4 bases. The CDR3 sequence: CASALSRGRINEKLFF. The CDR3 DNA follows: TGTGCCAGCGCCCTCTCTAGGGGGCGGATTAATGAAAAACTGTTTTTT.

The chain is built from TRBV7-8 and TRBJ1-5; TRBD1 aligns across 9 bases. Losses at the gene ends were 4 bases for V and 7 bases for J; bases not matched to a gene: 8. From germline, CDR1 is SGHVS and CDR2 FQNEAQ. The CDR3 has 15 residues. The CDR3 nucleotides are TGTGCCAGCAGCTCATGGGACAGGGAGGGACAGCCCCAGCATTTT. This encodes CASSSWDREGQPQHF.

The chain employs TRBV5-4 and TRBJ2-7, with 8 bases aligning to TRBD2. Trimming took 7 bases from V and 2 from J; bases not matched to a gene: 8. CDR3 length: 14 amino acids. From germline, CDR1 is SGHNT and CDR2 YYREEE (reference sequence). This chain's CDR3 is CASSTGTRTYEQYF. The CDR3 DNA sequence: TGTGCCAGCTCGACTGGGACTAGGACCTACGAGCAGTACTTC.

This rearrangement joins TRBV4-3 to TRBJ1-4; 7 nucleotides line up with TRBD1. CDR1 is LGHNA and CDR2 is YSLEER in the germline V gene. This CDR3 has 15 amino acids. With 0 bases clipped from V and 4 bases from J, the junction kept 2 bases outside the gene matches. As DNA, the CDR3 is TGCGCCAGCAGCCAAGATACAGGGGTTAATGAAAAACTGTTTTTT. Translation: CASSQDTGVNEKLFF.

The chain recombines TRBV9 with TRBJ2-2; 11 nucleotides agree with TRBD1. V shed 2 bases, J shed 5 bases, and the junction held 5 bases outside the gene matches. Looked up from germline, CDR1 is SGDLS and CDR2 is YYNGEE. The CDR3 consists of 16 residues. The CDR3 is CASSVGQGAATGELFF. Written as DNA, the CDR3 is TGTGCCAGCAGCGTCGGACAGGGGGCAGCAACCGGGGAGCTGTTTTTT. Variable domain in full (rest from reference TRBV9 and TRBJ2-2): DSGVTQTPKHLITATGQRVTLRCSPRSGDLSVYWYQQSLDQGLQFLIQYYNGEERAKGNILERFSAQQFPDLHSELNLSSLELGDSALYFCASSVGQGAATGELFFGEGSRLTVL.

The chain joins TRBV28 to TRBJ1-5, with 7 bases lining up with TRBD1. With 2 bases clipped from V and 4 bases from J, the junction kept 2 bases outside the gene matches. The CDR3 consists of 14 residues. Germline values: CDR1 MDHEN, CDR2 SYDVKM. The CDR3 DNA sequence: TGTGCCAGCAGTTTAGCAGGGGGTAATCAGCCCCAGCATTTT. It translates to CASSLAGGNQPQHF.

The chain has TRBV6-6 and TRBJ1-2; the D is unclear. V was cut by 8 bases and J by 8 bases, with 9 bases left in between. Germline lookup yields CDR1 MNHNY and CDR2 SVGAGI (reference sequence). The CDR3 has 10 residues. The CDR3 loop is CASAGGGYTF. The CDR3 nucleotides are TGTGCCAGCGCCGGCGGCGGCTACACCTTC.

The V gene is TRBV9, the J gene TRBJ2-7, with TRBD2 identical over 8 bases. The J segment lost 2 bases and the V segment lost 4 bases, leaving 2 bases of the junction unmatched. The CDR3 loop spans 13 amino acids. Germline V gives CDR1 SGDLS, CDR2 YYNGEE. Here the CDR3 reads CASSREGAYEQYF. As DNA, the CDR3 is TGTGCCAGCAGCCGGGAGGGGGCCTACGAGCAGTACTTC.

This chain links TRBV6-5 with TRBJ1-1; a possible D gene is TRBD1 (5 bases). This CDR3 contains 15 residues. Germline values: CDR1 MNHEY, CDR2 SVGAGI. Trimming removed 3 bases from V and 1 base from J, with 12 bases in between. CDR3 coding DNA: TGTGCCAGCAGTTATGACAGAAGGGAGAACACTGAAGCTTTCTTT. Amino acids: CASSYDRRENTEAFF.

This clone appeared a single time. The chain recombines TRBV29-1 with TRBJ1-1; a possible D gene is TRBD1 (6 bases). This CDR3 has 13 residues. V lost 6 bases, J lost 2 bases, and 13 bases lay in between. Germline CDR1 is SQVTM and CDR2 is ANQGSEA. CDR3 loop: CSVKGGPNTEAFF. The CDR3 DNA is TGCAGCGTGAAAGGGGGGCCAAACACTGAAGCTTTCTTT.

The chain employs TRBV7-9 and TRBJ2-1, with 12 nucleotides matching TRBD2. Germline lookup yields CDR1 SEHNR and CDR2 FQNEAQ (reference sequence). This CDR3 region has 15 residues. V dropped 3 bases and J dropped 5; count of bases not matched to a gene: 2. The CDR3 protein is CASSFRTSGNNEQFF. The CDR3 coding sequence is TGTGCCAGCAGCTTCCGGACTAGCGGGAACAATGAGCAGTTCTTC.

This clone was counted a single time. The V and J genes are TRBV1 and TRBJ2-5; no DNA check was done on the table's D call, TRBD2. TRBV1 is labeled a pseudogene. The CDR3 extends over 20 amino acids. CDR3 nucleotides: TGCACCAGCAGCCACCTCCGGGACAGGGGACTAGCGGGACCCGGGCAGACCCAGTACTTC. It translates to CTSSHLRDRGLAGPGQTQYF.

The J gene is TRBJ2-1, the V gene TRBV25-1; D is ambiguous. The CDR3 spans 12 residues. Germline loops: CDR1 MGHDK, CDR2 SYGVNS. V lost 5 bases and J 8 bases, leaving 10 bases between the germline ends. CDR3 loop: CASSRVGDEQFF. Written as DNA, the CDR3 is TGTGCCAGCAGTCGGGTTGGAGATGAGCAGTTCTTC. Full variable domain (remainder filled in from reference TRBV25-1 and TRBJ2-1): EADIYQTPRYLVIGTGKKITLECSQTMGHDKMYWYQQDPGMELHLIHYSYGVNSTEKGDLSSESTVSRIRTEHFPLTLESARPSHTSQYLCASSRVGDEQFFGPGTRLTVL.